These 15 T cell receptor beta chains originate from one sample sequenced in a study of identical twins. Via MiXCR, TCRdb re-called the 5' RACE reads, giving one row per CDR3 protein. The data contain fewer than 250,000 distinct CDR3 sequences, around 7% of them singletons. This sample also appeared in a second study, on yellow fever vaccine responses in identical twins.

Sequences were obtained from memory (CD45RO+) T cells sorted from blood. Source of these receptors: a woman under 30 in good health.

This clonotype was observed many times. The rearrangement joins TRBV2 to TRBJ2-3; D is ambiguous. This CDR3 has 11 residues. The ends were cut back, 0 bases at V and 8 bases at J, with 3 bases in the middle. CDR1 and CDR2 from the germline V gene are SNHLY and FYNNEI. The CDR3 DNA is TGTGCCAGCAGTGAAGCAAGTACGCAGTATTTT. Translated: CASSEASTQYF.

This clonotype has at least ten counts. This chain connects TRBV14 to TRBJ2-1; TRBD2 aligns across 7 bases. Trimming took 4 bases from V and 6 from J; bases not matched to a gene: 9. Germline CDR1 and CDR2: SGHDN and FVKESK. This CDR3 has 15 amino acids. The CDR3 nucleotides read TGTGCCAGCAGCCGGGGGGGGATCCCTGTCAATGAGCAGTTCTTC. This codes for CASSRGGIPVNEQFF.

The sample holds a few counts of this clonotype. The chain joins TRBV20-1 to TRBJ2-3, with D perhaps given as TRBD1 or TRBD2 (5 bases each). CDR1 is DFQATT, CDR2 SNEGSKA, per germline (reference sequence). With 3 bases removed from V and 9 bases from J, the gap between germline ends came to 25 bases. The CDR3 is made up of 16 amino acids. This chain's CDR3 is CSARRSGGPQGITQYF. The DNA of the CDR3 is TGCAGTGCTAGGAGATCGGGCGGGCCCCAGGGAATCACGCAGTATTTT.

This clonotype was seen more than once but under ten times. The J gene is TRBJ1-1, the V gene TRBV20-1; possibly TRBD1 for D (5 bases). The germline gives CDR1 DFQATT, CDR2 SNEGSKA (reference sequence). The CDR3 spans 12 residues. The CDR3 bases are TGCCGGATCCGGGGGACCCACACTGAAGCTTTCTTT. Its protein is CRIRGTHTEAFF.

V usage is TRBV7-9 and J usage is TRBJ2-1, with D tentatively TRBD1 (6 bases). Looked up from germline, CDR1 is SEHNR and CDR2 is FQNEAQ (reference sequence). V was shortened by 5 bases and J by 6 bases, with 17 bases between the two germline ends. The CDR3 totals 15 residues. In DNA form, the CDR3 reads TGTGCCAGCAGCCCACGGACAGTTAGGTCCAATGAGCAGTTCTTC. This sequence encodes CASSPRTVRSNEQFF. The full variable domain, its missing parts supplied by reference TRBV7-9 and TRBJ2-1, is DTGVSQNPRHKITKRGQNVTFRCDPISEHNRLYWYRQTLGQGPEFLTYFQNEAQLEKSRLLSDRFSAERPKGSFSTLEIQRTEQGDSAMYLCASSPRTVRSNEQFFGPGTRLTVL.

This clonotype was counted only a few times. The chain carries TRBV12-3 or TRBV12-4 and TRBJ1-4; D not resolved. Between the trimmed V and J ends, which lost 3 bases and 6 bases, there was a span of 5 bases. The CDR3 spans 12 residues. As DNA, the CDR3 is TGTGCCAGCAGTTTTAATGATGAAAAACTGTTTTTT. It encodes CASSFNDEKLFF.

This clonotype has a handful of counts. The chain links TRBV6-1 to TRBJ1-5; no clear D. The CDR3 contains 13 residues. Trimming stripped 0 bases from V and 7 bases from J, with 7 bases between. The germline V gene has CDR1 MNHNS and CDR2 SASEGT. CDR3 sequence: CASSEAADQPQHF. CDR3 coding DNA: TGTGCCAGCAGTGAAGCGGCGGACCAGCCCCAGCATTTT.

The sample holds a few counts of this clonotype. This rearrangement joins TRBV7-8 to TRBJ2-1, with D unresolved. Germline-derived CDR1 and CDR2 are SGHVS and FQNEAQ. The V gene lost 1 base and the J gene lost 3 bases, with 10 bases spanning the gap. The CDR3 sequence is 15 residues long. CDR3 sequence reads: CASSLEAFFYNEQFF. The CDR3 DNA is TGTGCCAGCAGCTTAGAGGCGTTCTTCTACAATGAGCAGTTCTTC.

This clonotype was counted only a few times. The chain uses TRBV12-3 or TRBV12-4 and TRBJ2-7; 12 bases line up with TRBD2. V trimming: 6 bases; J trimming: 6 bases; junction bases outside the gene matches: 6. This CDR3 region has 14 residues. The CDR3 DNA reads TGTGCCAGCAGCCGGACTAGCGGGGAATCCGAGCAGTACGTC. Encoded protein: CASSRTSGESEQYV.

In its sample, this clonotype was seen many times. This chain uses TRBV7-2 with TRBJ2-5; TRBD1 matches 9 bases. The CDR3 length is 15 residues. V lost 5 bases and J lost 3; bases outside the gene matches: 7. Germline V gene lookup returns CDR1 SGHTA and CDR2 FQGNSA. The CDR3 sequence: CASSAWGDREETQYF. Here the CDR3 DNA reads TGTGCCAGCAGCGCGTGGGGGGACAGGGAAGAGACCCAGTACTTC.

This clonotype was picked up many times. The chain is built from TRBV4-1 and TRBJ2-4, with 8 bases identical to TRBD2. This CDR3 is 16 amino acids long. V shed 8 bases, J shed 4 bases, and the junction held 13 bases outside the gene matches. Germline V gene sequence: CDR1 MGHRA, CDR2 YSYEKL. The CDR3 is CASAAPTSDYKNIQYF. Here the CDR3 DNA reads TGCGCCAGCGCCGCGCCGACTAGCGACTATAAAAACATTCAGTACTTC.

This clonotype was seen at least ten times. This chain joins TRBV18 and TRBJ2-1; D is uncertain. The germline V gene has CDR1 KGHSH and CDR2 LQKENI. Between the trimmed V and J ends, which lost 0 bases and 5 bases, there was a span of 11 bases. The CDR3 contains 15 residues. CDR3 in amino acids: CASSPPSRDNNEQFF. In DNA, the CDR3 is TGTGCCAGCTCACCACCGAGTAGGGATAACAATGAGCAGTTCTTC.

The chain is built from TRBV28 and TRBJ2-7, with 15 bases fitting TRBD2. The V and J ends lost 2 bases and 2 bases, in that order; junction bases with no gene match: 7. The CDR3 is made up of 18 amino acids. The germline V gene encodes CDR1 MDHEN and CDR2 SYDVKM. This CDR3 reads CASSLTRGLAGGAYEQYF. The CDR3 DNA is TGTGCCAGCAGTTTAACGCGGGGACTAGCGGGAGGTGCCTACGAGCAGTACTTC.

The chain links TRBV20-1 to TRBJ2-3, with 13 bases fitting TRBD2. Germline loops: CDR1 DFQATT, CDR2 SNEGSKA (reference sequence). The CDR3 has 17 residues. The V segment lost 0 bases and the J segment 5 bases; nucleotides outside the gene matches: 8. The CDR3 coding sequence is TGCAGTGCTAGAGATCAGTCGACTAGCGGGGGGAAAGATACGCAGTATTTT. It codes for CSARDQSTSGGKDTQYF.

Note on this clonotype: A read error may explain this, as a much larger clone is one base away. The J gene is TRBJ1-2, the V gene TRBV20-1, with 7 bases that match TRBD1. Germline assignment: CDR1 DFQATT and CDR2 SNEGSKA (reference sequence). The CDR3 contains 15 residues. The junction had 8 bases not matched to a gene; V was cut back by 4 bases and J by 0 bases. CDR3 loop: CSAIPDRVSNYGYTF. The CDR3 DNA sequence: TGCAGTGCTATACCTGACAGGGTCTCTAACTATGGCTACACCTTC.